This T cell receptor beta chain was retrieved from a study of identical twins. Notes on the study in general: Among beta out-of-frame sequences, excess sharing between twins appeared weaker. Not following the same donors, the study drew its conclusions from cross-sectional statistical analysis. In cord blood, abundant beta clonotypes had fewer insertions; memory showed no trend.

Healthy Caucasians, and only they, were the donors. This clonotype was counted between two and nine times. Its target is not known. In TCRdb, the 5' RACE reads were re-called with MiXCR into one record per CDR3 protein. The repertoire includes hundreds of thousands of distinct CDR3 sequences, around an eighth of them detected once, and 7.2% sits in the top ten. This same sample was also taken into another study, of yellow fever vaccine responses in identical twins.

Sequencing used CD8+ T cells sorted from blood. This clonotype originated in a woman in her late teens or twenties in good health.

The CDR3 nucleotides are TGTGCCATGGGCGGGGGAGATCAGCCCCAGCATTTT. Protein product: CAMGGGDQPQHF. The rearrangement uses TRBV10-3 and TRBJ1-5, with D tentatively TRBD1 (5 bases). This CDR3 contains 12 residues. Germline V gives CDR1 ENHRY, CDR2 SYGVKD. Between the trimmed V and J ends, which lost 9 bases and 5 bases, there was a span of 11 bases.